A selection of T cell receptor beta chains follows, all from one sample in a study of T cells in Graves' hyperthyroidism and ophthalmopathy. From the multiplex PCR reads, TCRdb called clonotypes with MiXCR, one entry per CDR3 protein. Of about 560,000 distinct CDR3 sequences detected, about half appear once; the ten largest clones hold approximately 8.2%. Sequenced sample: peripheral blood or thyroid tissue (not recorded which). These receptors came from a woman aged 18-30 years with Graves' hyperthyroidism. CDR3s include the opening cysteine and the closing phenylalanine or tryptophan. A D gene is named only where the DNA matches it firmly.

- | TRBV29-1 | CSATATNEKLFF
TRBD2 | TRBV7-2 | CAGSTSGRANVLTF
- | TRBV24-1 | CATSDQQGGDQPQHF
- | TRBV11-3 | CASSFLSRRWNYGYTF
- | TRBV20-1 | CSARDPAGLSEKLFF
- | TRBV15 | CATSRDGRSGVLFF
TRBD1 | TRBV11-2 | CASSLYPTGAEQPQHF
- | TRBV6-5 | CASVQVGVETQYF
- | TRBV15 | CATSRLSGGEQYF
- | TRBV29-1 | CSVEDRPMNTEAFF
- | TRBV6-6 | CASSGMTGKFENEQYF
- | TRBV2 | CASSEQGLDSYEQYF
- | TRBV12-3/TRBV12-4 | CASRREGDLSNTEAFF
TRBD2 | TRBV29-1 | CSARGGLAGATEQYF
- | TRBV7-2 | CASSFSGLTYEQYF
- | TRBV7-2 | CASSTGGRGYGYTF
TRBD1 | TRBV25-1 | CASSARRTGYGYTF
- | TRBV29-1 | CSVERVSSGANVLTF
- | TRBV15 | CATSRDLVSEQYF
TRBD1 | TRBV29-1 | CSVEAMTGIGYTF
TRBD1 | TRBV12-3/TRBV12-4 | CASNRGTVNQETQYF
- | TRBV14 | CASRGADTFSSGANVLTF
- | TRBV19 | CASRSWTPLVPGANVLTF
TRBD1 | TRBV2 | CASILDRGNVEAFF
- | TRBV7-8 | CASSFREGGETQYF
- | TRBV9 | CASSSLGREGYTF
- | TRBV11-1 | CASSLGQTFYLSSYEQYF
TRBD1 | TRBV29-1 | CSVGQGASGANVLTF
TRBD1 | TRBV29-1 | CSVEDRATEAFF
- | TRBV20-1 | CSAKGTSSGANVLTF
- | TRBV29-1 | CSVEDESGPAGQPQHF
- | TRBV7-2 | CASSRNVQGPGGNTIYF
TRBD2 | TRBV2 | CASSTSGSVGELFF
- | TRBV25-1 | CASSPTETGRGYTF
TRBD2 | TRBV15 | CASRAGLAGGTHEQYF
TRBD1 | TRBV7-8 | CASSLGQGGSNEKLFF
- | TRBV14 | CASSQDQVNTEAFF
TRBD1 | TRBV12-3/TRBV12-4 | CASSSWDRGNSPLHF
- | TRBV29-1 | CSVAAGASGANVLTF
TRBD1 | TRBV19 | CASRGGLTEAFF
TRBD1 | TRBV4-2 | CASSQEEGAGQPQHF
- | TRBV5-1 | CASSSDSLTAYEQYF
TRBD1 | TRBV20-1 | CSAGTGQETQYF
TRBD1 | TRBV10-3 | CAISGTGEVEQYF
TRBD1 | TRBV29-1 | CSLRDSYGYTF
TRBD1 | TRBV7-9 | CASSLPGGVQPQHF
- | TRBV20-1 | CSAWMPSGNTIYF
TRBD1 | TRBV6-6 | CASSLNRGGQPQHF
TRBD2 | TRBV7-3 | CASSLGSGGSYEQYF
TRBD2 | TRBV24-1 | CATGLAGGNTGELFF